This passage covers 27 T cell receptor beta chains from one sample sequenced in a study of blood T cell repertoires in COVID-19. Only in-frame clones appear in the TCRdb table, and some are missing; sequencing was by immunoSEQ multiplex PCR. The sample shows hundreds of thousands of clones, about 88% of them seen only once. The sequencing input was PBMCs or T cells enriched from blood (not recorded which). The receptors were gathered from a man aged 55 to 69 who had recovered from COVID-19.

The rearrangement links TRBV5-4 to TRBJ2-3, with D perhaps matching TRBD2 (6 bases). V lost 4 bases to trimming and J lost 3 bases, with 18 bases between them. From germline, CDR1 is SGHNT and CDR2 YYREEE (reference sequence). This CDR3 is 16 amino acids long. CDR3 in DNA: TGTGCCAGCAGCCAACTCGGGACTCCCAGGACAGATACGCAGTATTTT. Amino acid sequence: CASSQLGTPRTDTQYF. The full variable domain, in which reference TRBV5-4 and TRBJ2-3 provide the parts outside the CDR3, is ETGVTQSPTHLIKTRGQQVTLRCSSQSGHNTVSWYQQALGQGPQFIFQYYREEENGRGNFPPRFSGLQFPNYSSELNVNALELDDSALYLCASSQLGTPRTDTQYFGPGTRLTVL.

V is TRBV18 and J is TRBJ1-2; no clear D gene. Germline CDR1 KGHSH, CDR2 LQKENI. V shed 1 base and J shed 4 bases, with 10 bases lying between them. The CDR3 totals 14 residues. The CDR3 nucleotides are TGTGCCAGCTCACCACAGAAAACGGGCTATGGCTACACCTTC. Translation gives CASSPQKTGYGYTF.

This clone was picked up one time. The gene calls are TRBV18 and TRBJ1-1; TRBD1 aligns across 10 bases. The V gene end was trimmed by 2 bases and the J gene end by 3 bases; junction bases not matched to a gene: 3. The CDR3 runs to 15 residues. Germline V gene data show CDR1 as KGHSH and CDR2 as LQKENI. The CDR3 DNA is TGTGCCAGCTCACCAGACAGGGGGCGGGACACTGAAGCTTTCTTT. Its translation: CASSPDRGRDTEAFF. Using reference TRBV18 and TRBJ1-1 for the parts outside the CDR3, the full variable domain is NAGVMQNPRHLVRRRGQEARLRCSPMKGHSHVYWYRQLPEEGLKFMVYLQKENIIDESGMPKERFSAEFPKEGPSILRIQQVVRGDSAAYFCASSPDRGRDTEAFFGQGTRLTVV.

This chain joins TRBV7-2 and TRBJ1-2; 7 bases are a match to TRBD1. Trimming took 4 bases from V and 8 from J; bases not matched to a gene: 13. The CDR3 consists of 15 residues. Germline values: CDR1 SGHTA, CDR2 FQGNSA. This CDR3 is CASSWTGSGGEGYTF. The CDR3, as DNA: TGTGCCAGCAGCTGGACGGGGTCAGGGGGAGAGGGCTACACCTTC.

The CDR3 region is CASSPRRPALSGANVLTF. CDR3 DNA sequence: TGTGCCAGCTCACCCCGCAGGCCCGCCCTCTCTGGGGCCAACGTCCTGACTTTC. This chain connects TRBV18 to TRBJ2-6; D ambiguous. V lost 3 bases and J lost 0, with 15 bases in between. Per germline, CDR1 KGHSH and CDR2 LQKENI. The CDR3 contains 18 residues.

This chain's CDR3 is CASSLRPGQGLADTQYF. The CDR3 bases are TGTGCCAGCAGCTTAAGGCCGGGACAGGGGCTAGCAGATACGCAGTATTTT. The rearrangement joins TRBV7-6 to TRBJ2-3; 10 bases fit TRBD1. Germline CDR1 SGHVS, CDR2 FNYEAQ. With 2 bases clipped from V and 4 bases from J, the junction kept 9 bases outside the gene matches. The CDR3 runs to 17 residues. The full variable domain, with the rest looked up from reference TRBV7-6 and TRBJ2-3, is GAGVSQSPRYKVTKRGQDVALRCDPISGHVSLYWYRQALGQGPEFLTYFNYEAQQDKSGLPNDRFSAERPEGSISTLTIQRTEQRDSAMYRCASSLRPGQGLADTQYFGPGTRLTVL.

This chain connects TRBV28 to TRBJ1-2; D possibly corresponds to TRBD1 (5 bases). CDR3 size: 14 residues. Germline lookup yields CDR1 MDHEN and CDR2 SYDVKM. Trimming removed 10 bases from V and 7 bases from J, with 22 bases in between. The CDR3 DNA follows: TGTGCCATCGCCGTCCGGGGGGAAATCTCTGGCTACACCTTC. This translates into CAIAVRGEISGYTF.

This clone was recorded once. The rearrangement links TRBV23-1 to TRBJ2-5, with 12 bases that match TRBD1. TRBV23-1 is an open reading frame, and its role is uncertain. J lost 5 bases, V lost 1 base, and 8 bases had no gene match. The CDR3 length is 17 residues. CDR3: CASSQFPGQGARETQYF. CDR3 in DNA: TGCGCCAGCAGTCAATTCCCGGGACAGGGGGCCCGGGAGACCCAGTACTTC.

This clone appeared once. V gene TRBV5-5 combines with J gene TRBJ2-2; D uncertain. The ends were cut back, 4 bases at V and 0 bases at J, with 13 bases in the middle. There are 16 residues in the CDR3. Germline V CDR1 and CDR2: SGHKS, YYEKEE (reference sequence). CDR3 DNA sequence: TGTGCCAGCAGCCTGTCCGTGGGCGCGAACACCGGGGAGCTGTTTTTT. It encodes CASSLSVGANTGELFF.

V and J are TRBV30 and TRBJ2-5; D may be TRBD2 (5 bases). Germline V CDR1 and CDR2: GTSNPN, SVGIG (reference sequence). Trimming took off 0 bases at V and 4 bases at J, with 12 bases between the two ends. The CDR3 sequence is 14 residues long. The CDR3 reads CAWSVGLAPETQYF. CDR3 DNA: TGTGCCTGGAGTGTAGGGCTAGCCCCAGAGACCCAGTACTTC.

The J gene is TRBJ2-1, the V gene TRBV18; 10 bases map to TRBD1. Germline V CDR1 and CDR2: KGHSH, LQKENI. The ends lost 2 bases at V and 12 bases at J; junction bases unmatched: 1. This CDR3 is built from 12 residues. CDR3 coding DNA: TGTGCCAGCTCACCAGGGGACAGGGGGCAGTTCTTC. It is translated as CASSPGDRGQFF. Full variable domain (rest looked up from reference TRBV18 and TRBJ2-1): NAGVMQNPRHLVRRRGQEARLRCSPMKGHSHVYWYRQLPEEGLKFMVYLQKENIIDESGMPKERFSAEFPKEGPSILRIQQVVRGDSAAYFCASSPGDRGQFFGPGTRLTVL.

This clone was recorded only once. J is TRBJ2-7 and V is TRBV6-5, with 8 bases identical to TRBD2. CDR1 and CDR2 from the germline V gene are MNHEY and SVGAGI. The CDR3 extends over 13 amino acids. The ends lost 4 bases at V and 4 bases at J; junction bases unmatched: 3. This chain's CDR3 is CASSSLAEYEQYF. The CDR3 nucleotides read TGTGCCAGCAGTTCACTAGCGGAGTACGAGCAGTACTTC.

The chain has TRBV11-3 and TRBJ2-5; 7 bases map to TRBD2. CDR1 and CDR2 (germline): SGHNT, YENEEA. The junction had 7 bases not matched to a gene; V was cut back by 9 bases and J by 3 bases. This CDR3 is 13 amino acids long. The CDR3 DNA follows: TGTGCCAGTAGCGGGCCTGATAAAGAGACCCAGTACTTC. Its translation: CASSGPDKETQYF.

This CDR3 reads CASSIQDRVGTIYF. CDR3 sequence (DNA): TGTGCCAGTAGTATCCAGGACAGGGTTGGCACCATATATTTT. The chain carries TRBV19 and TRBJ1-3, with 8 bases aligning to TRBD1. CDR3 size: 14 residues. V shed 3 bases and J 9 bases; nucleotides not matched to a gene: 7. Germline loops: CDR1 LNHDA, CDR2 SQIVND (reference sequence). Using reference TRBV19 and TRBJ1-3 for the parts outside the CDR3, the full variable domain is DGGITQSPKYLFRKEGQNVTLSCEQNLNHDAMYWYRQDPGQGLRLIYYSQIVNDFQKGDIAEGYSVSREKKESFPLTVTSAQKNPTAFYLCASSIQDRVGTIYFGEGSWLTVV.

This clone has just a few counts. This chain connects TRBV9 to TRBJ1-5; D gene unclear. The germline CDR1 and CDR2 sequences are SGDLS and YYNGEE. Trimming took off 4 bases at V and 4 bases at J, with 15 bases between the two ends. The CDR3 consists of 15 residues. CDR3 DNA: TGTGCCAGCAGCCCCTCCGGTACAGTAAATCAGCCCCAGCATTTT. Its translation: CASSPSGTVNQPQHF.

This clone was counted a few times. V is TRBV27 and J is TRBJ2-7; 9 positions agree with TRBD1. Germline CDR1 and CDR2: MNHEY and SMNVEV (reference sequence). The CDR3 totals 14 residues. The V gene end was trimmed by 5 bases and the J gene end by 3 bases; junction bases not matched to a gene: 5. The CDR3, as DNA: TGTGCCAGCAGTCCGGGACAGGGTGGCTACGAGCAGTACTTC. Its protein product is CASSPGQGGYEQYF.

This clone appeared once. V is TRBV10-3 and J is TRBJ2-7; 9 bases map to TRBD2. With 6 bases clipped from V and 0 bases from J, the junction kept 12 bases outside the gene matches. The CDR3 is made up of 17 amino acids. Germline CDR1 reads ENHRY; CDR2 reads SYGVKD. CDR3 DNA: TGTGCCATCAGCCCCCTGGTCCCTAGCGGGGACTCCTACGAGCAGTACTTC. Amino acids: CAISPLVPSGDSYEQYF.

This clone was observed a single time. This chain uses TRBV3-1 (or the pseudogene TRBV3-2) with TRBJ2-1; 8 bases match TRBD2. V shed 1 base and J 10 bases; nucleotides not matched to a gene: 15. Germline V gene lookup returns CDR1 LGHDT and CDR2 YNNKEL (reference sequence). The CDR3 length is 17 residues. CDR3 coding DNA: TGTGCCAGCAGCCAAGGTGCTGCGGGAGGTTCCGAGCGGGAGCAGTTCTTC. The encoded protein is CASSQGAAGGSEREQFF.

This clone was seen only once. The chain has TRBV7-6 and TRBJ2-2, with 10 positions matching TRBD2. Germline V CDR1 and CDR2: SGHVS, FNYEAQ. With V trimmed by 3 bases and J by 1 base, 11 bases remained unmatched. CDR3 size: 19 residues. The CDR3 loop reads CASSFSGRPSYGNTGELFF. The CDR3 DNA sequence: TGTGCCAGCAGCTTTAGCGGGAGGCCAAGTTATGGGAACACCGGGGAGCTGTTTTTT.

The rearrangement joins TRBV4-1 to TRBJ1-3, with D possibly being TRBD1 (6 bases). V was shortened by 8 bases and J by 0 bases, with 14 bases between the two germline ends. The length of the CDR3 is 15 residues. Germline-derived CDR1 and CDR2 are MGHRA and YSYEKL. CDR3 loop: CASSGGATSGNTIYF. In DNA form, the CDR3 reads TGCGCCAGCTCCGGGGGGGCTACCTCTGGAAACACCATATATTTT.

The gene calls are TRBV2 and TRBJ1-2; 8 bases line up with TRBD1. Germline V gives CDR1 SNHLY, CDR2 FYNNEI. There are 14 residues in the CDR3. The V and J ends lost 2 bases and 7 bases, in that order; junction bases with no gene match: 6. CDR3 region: CASSEHQTGVGYTF. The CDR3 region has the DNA TGTGCCAGCAGTGAACACCAGACAGGGGTTGGCTACACCTTC.

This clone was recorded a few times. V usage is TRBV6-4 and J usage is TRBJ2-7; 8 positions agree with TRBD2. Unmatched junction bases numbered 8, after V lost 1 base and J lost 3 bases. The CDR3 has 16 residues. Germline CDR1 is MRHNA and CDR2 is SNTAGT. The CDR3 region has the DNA TGTGCCAGCAGTGACTGGAAGGGACTAGTCGTCTACGAGCAGTACTTC. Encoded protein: CASSDWKGLVVYEQYF.

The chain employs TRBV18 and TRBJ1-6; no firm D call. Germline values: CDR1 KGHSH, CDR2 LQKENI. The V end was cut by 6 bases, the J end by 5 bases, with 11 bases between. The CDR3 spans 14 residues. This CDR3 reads CASSRSRDNSPLHF. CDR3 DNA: TGTGCCAGCTCGCGAAGCCGGGATAATTCACCCCTCCACTTT. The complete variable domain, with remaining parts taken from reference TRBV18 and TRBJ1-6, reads NAGVMQNPRHLVRRRGQEARLRCSPMKGHSHVYWYRQLPEEGLKFMVYLQKENIIDESGMPKERFSAEFPKEGPSILRIQQVVRGDSAAYFCASSRSRDNSPLHFGNGTRLTVT.

The CDR3 is CASSQTPKARYNSPLHF. In DNA, the CDR3 is TGTGCCAGCAGCCAAACCCCTAAGGCGAGGTATAATTCACCCCTCCACTTT. The rearrangement uses TRBV3-1 (or the pseudogene TRBV3-2) and TRBJ1-6; D gene uncertain. Germline V gene sequence: CDR1 LGHDT, CDR2 YNNKEL (reference sequence). This CDR3 is 17 amino acids long. V lost 2 bases and J lost 4, with 15 bases in between.

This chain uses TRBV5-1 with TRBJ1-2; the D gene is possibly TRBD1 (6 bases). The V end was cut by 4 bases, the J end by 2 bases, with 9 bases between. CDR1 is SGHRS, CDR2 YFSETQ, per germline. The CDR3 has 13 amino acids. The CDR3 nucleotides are TGCGCCAGCAGCAAGGACAGCAACTATGGCTACACCTTC. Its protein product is CASSKDSNYGYTF.

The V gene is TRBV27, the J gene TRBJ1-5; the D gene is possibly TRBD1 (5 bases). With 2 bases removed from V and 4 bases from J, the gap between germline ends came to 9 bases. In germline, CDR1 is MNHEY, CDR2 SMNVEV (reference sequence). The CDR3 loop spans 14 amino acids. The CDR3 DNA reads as TGTGCCAGCAGTTTACGGGGGAGGAATCAGCCCCAGCATTTT. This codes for CASSLRGRNQPQHF.

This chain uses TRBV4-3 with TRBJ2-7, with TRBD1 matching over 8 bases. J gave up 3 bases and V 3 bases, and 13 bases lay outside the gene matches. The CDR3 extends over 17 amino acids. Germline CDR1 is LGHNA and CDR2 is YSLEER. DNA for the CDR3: TGCGCCAGCAGCCAGATACACAGGGGGTGGGGTAACTACGAGCAGTACTTC. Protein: CASSQIHRGWGNYEQYF.